The present TCR beta chain was sequenced within a study of T cell responses to AZD1222 COVID-19 vaccine. CDR1 is MNHEY and CDR2 is SMNVEV in the germline V gene (reference sequence). This CDR3 region has 16 residues. V gave up 5 bases and J gave up 7 bases; unmatched junction bases: 11. Study-wide findings and caveats: Repertoire sampling occurred only after the peak T cell response. Within unmutated variant regions lay the reported targets of nearly half of spike-specific TCRs. Recipients of AZD1222 seropositive at baseline numbered only 6 or 7.

Clones were read by immunoSEQ multiplex PCR, and TCRdb kept only the in-frame ones, dropping some. The data show roughly 150,000 clones, more than 70% seen once. To note about this clone: Its antigen is still unknown.

The sample was peripheral blood, taken on day 0 of MenACWY control vaccination. The source of this sequence is an adult in good health. This chain uses TRBV27 with TRBJ2-1; 10 bases agree with TRBD2. CDR3 nucleotides: TGTGCCAGCAGTCCCAAAAGCGGGGGGGCCGGAAATGAGCAGTTCTTC. Amino acids: CASSPKSGGAGNEQFF.